This TCR beta chain originates from a study of T cells in Graves' hyperthyroidism and ophthalmopathy. Amplified TCR beta CDR3 regions came from RNA transcripts. The HTBI primer set drove a first-round RT-PCR of the TCR CDR3. TCRdb independently ran MiXCR on the multiplex PCR reads; one entry per CDR3 protein. The sample carries about 620,000 distinct CDR3 sequences, around 15% recorded once. The PBMCs studied were ones that came from 8 to 10 ml fresh peripheral blood. Study-wide points: Ophthalmopathy was told apart from stable hyperthyroidism by a 13 V-J model. Most clonotypes expanded in thyroid above 0.001 were likewise present in blood.

This clonotype was recorded many times. What it recognizes is unknown. The CDR3 spans 14 residues. The germline V gene encodes CDR1 SGHRS and CDR2 YFSETQ. Trimming left V 3 bases short and J 7 bases short, with 14 bases between. This sequence joins TRBV5-1 and TRBJ1-5; D might be TRBD1 (6 bases). This sequence originates from a woman in her twenties or thirties with Graves' hyperthyroidism. The sequenced sample was blood. CDR3 amino acids: CASSYMTGEQPQHF. In nucleotides, the CDR3 is TGCGCCAGCAGCTATATGACAGGTGAACAGCCCCAGCATTTT.